Below, 28 T cell receptor beta chains from the same sample are listed, as sequenced in a study of blood T cell repertoires in COVID-19. Repertoires were generated with immunoSEQ multiplex PCR, while TCRdb's copy carries only in-frame clones and drops some. This table holds some 190,000 clones, approximately 85% found once. The sample taken for sequencing was peripheral blood. The receptor set was obtained from a woman of 80 years or more with acute or convalescent COVID-19.

This chain connects TRBV5-6 to TRBJ2-7; 12 bases line up with TRBD2. J was trimmed by 4 bases and V by 4 bases; bases with no gene match: 6. The CDR3 loop spans 15 amino acids. Germline V gives CDR1 SGHDT, CDR2 YYEEEE. The CDR3 here is CASSLVGLAGYEQYF. DNA of the CDR3: TGTGCCAGCAGCCTGGTGGGACTAGCGGGTTACGAGCAGTACTTC. Together with reference TRBV5-6 and TRBJ2-7, the CDR3 gives the full variable domain: DAGVTQSPTHLIKTRGQQVTLRCSPKSGHDTVSWYQQALGQGPQFIFQYYEEEERQRGNFPDRFSGHQFPNYSSELNVNALLLGDSALYLCASSLVGLAGYEQYFGPGTRLTVT.

This clone has a single count. This CDR3 is CASSHGIAGGANNEQFF. CDR3 in DNA: TGTGCCAGCAGCCACGGTATAGCGGGAGGGGCGAACAATGAGCAGTTCTTC. The chain joins TRBV4-2 to TRBJ2-1, with 11 nucleotides matching TRBD2. The CDR3 contains 17 residues. Per the germline V gene, CDR1 is LGHNA and CDR2 is YNFKEQ. Trimming removed 3 bases from V and 5 bases from J; junction bases left unmatched: 9.

The rearrangement uses TRBV29-1 and TRBJ2-7; a weak D match, TRBD1 (5 bases). The CDR3 runs 10 residues. Germline V gene sequence: CDR1 SQVTM, CDR2 ANQGSEA. V was pared by 4 bases and J by 7 bases, with 8 bases between. CDR3 residues: CSVGDREQYF. The CDR3 DNA follows: TGCAGCGTTGGTGACAGAGAGCAGTACTTC.

The V call is TRBV28, the J call TRBJ1-5, with 8 bases identical to TRBD1. The germline V gene has CDR1 MDHEN and CDR2 SYDVKM. Unmatched junction bases numbered 9, after V lost 4 bases and J lost 7 bases. CDR3 length: 15 amino acids. The CDR3 DNA reads TGTGCCAGCAGTTCCGGCGGACAGGGTCGGCAGCCCCAGCATTTT. This encodes CASSSGGQGRQPQHF.

The chain carries TRBV27 and TRBJ1-3; 9 bases map to TRBD1. CDR1 is MNHEY and CDR2 is SMNVEV in the germline V gene (reference sequence). The trim removed 8 bases at V and 4 bases at J, leaving 0 bases unmatched. The CDR3 has 12 residues. CDR3 DNA: TGTGCCAGCGGACAGGGGGGAAACACCATATATTTT. Translating it yields CASGQGGNTIYF.

The rearrangement joins TRBV19 to TRBJ1-4, with D unclear. Germline V gives CDR1 LNHDA, CDR2 SQIVND (reference sequence). V dropped 3 bases and J dropped 8 bases, with 7 bases sitting between them. CDR3 length: 12 amino acids. The CDR3 region is CASSIDYEKLFF. The CDR3 region has the DNA TGTGCCAGTAGTATCGACTACGAAAAACTGTTTTTT.

This chain uses TRBV5-1 with TRBJ1-4; weak D call: TRBD1 (5 bases). The V gene's germline CDR1 is SGHRS and CDR2 YFSETQ. Between the trimmed V and J ends, which lost 0 bases and 2 bases, there was a span of 11 bases. CDR3 length: 16 residues. DNA of the CDR3: TGCGCCAGCAGCTTGGAGGCCCAGGGCACTAATGAAAAACTGTTTTTT. Protein product: CASSLEAQGTNEKLFF. Complete variable domain (other parts from reference TRBV5-1 and TRBJ1-4): KAGVTQTPRYLIKTRGQQVTLSCSPISGHRSVSWYQQTPGQGLQFLFEYFSETQRNKGNFPGRFSGRQFSNSRSEMNVSTLELGDSALYLCASSLEAQGTNEKLFFGSGTQLSVL.

V and J are TRBV15 and TRBJ1-2, with 9 positions matching TRBD1. This CDR3 has 15 amino acids. CDR1 and CDR2 (germline): LNHNV, YYDKDF (reference sequence). V shed 1 base and J 5 bases; nucleotides not matched to a gene: 5. The CDR3 DNA follows: TGTGCCACCAGCAGAGGCGGACAGGGGATATATGGCTACACCTTC. Translation: CATSRGGQGIYGYTF.

V usage is TRBV10-3 and J usage is TRBJ2-3; TRBD2 matches 11 bases. CDR3 length: 18 residues. The V gene end was trimmed by 4 bases and the J gene end by 2 bases; junction bases not matched to a gene: 11. Germline loops: CDR1 ENHRY, CDR2 SYGVKD. The CDR3 is CAISGVTSGTKHTDTQYF. The CDR3 bases are TGTGCCATCAGTGGGGTGACTAGCGGGACTAAGCACACAGATACGCAGTATTTT.

With regard to this clone: The sample carries other DNA sequences with the same CDR3. This chain connects TRBV3-1 (or the pseudogene TRBV3-2) to TRBJ1-5; the D is unclear. Germline V gene sequence: CDR1 LGHDT, CDR2 YNNKEL (reference sequence). V was clipped by 1 base and J by 2 bases, with 3 bases between them. The CDR3 length is 13 residues. The CDR3 loop is CASSQGGNQPQHF. The DNA for the CDR3 is TGTGCCAGCAGCCAAGGAGGCAATCAGCCCCAGCATTTT.

The chain joins TRBV19 to TRBJ2-1; D not resolved. Trimming cost V 5 bases and J 6 bases, with 14 bases left between them. The CDR3 spans 14 residues. Germline values: CDR1 LNHDA, CDR2 SQIVND (reference sequence). DNA of the CDR3: TGTGCCAGTAGTTTAGGGTATGGTAGCAATGAGCAGTTCTTC. Amino acid sequence: CASSLGYGSNEQFF.

This rearrangement joins TRBV7-9 to TRBJ1-1, with D possibly matching TRBD1 (5 bases). The ends were cut back, 2 bases at V and 8 bases at J, with 12 bases in the middle. CDR1 is SEHNR, CDR2 FQNEAQ, per germline (reference sequence). The CDR3 is 13 amino acids. The CDR3 DNA sequence: TGTGCCAGCAGCTTAATCGCGGGGGACGAAGCTTTCTTT. It specifies CASSLIAGDEAFF.

V usage is TRBV28 and J usage is TRBJ1-4, with TRBD1 matching 12 bases. Germline values: CDR1 MDHEN, CDR2 SYDVKM. V lost 7 bases to trimming and J lost 11 bases; unmatched junction nucleotides: 11. The length of the CDR3 is 15 residues. The CDR3 protein is CASNIPGQGAMKLFF. The CDR3 DNA is TGTGCCAGCAATATTCCGGGACAGGGGGCGATGAAACTGTTTTTT.

This chain connects TRBV2 to TRBJ2-3, with 9 bases that match TRBD2. The germline CDR1 and CDR2 sequences are SNHLY and FYNNEI. This CDR3 comprises 14 residues. Trimming took 10 bases from V and 1 from J; bases not matched to a gene: 6. The CDR3 region has the DNA TGTGCCATCACACGGACTAGCGGCACAGATACGCAGTATTTT. This sequence encodes CAITRTSGTDTQYF.

The genes are TRBV11-1 and TRBJ2-5; 7 bases are a match to TRBD2. Per germline, CDR1 SGHAT and CDR2 FQDESV (reference sequence). The length of the CDR3 is 18 residues. Losses at the gene ends were 0 bases for V and 2 bases for J; bases not matched to a gene: 12. The CDR3 loop is CASSLAGVAGVGQETQYF. The CDR3 nucleotides read TGTGCCAGCAGCTTAGCCGGGGTGGCGGGAGTTGGTCAAGAGACCCAGTACTTC.

This chain links TRBV5-4 with TRBJ2-2; 9 nucleotides match TRBD2. Trimming removed 4 bases from V and 7 bases from J; junction bases left unmatched: 8. CDR3 length: 15 residues. Germline values: CDR1 SGHNT, CDR2 YYREEE (reference sequence). This CDR3 reads CASSKIAGVGGELFF. In DNA form, the CDR3 reads TGTGCCAGCAGCAAAATAGCGGGAGTAGGCGGGGAGCTGTTTTTT.

The chain is built from TRBV29-1 and TRBJ2-1, with a possible D match to TRBD2 (5 bases). This CDR3 spans 14 amino acids. The germline CDR1 and CDR2 sequences are SQVTM and ANQGSEA. V gave up 6 bases and J gave up 1 base, with 13 bases separating them. The CDR3 DNA is TGCAGCGTACCCAGCGGTTCGTCCTACAATGAGCAGTTCTTC. Translation: CSVPSGSSYNEQFF.

The gene calls are TRBV5-6 and TRBJ2-2; D gene ambiguous. V lost 2 bases and J lost 2, with 4 bases in between. Germline V gene lookup returns CDR1 SGHDT and CDR2 YYEEEE. CDR3 length: 13 amino acids. Here the CDR3 reads CASSFRNTGELFF. The CDR3 DNA reads TGTGCCAGCAGCTTTAGAAACACCGGGGAGCTGTTTTTT.

This CDR3 reads CSASTGGSYEQYF. The DNA for the CDR3 is TGCAGTGCTAGTACAGGGGGCTCCTACGAGCAGTACTTC. The chain uses TRBV20-1 and TRBJ2-7; TRBD1 matches 8 bases. V lost 3 bases and J lost 0; bases outside the gene matches: 1. CDR3 length equals 13 residues. Germline V gives CDR1 DFQATT, CDR2 SNEGSKA (reference sequence).

The genes are TRBV9 and TRBJ2-7; 8 bases align to TRBD2. Looked up from germline, CDR1 is SGDLS and CDR2 is YYNGEE. The J segment lost 6 bases and the V segment lost 3 bases, leaving 8 bases of the junction unmatched. CDR3 length equals 14 residues. The CDR3 spells CASSAGTSNLEQYF. DNA for the CDR3: TGTGCCAGCAGCGCCGGGACTAGTAATCTCGAGCAGTACTTC.

The rearrangement uses TRBV5-1 and TRBJ2-2; D possibly corresponds to TRBD2 (5 bases). V lost 5 bases and J 7 bases, leaving 15 bases between the germline ends. This CDR3 spans 14 amino acids. Germline V gene data show CDR1 as SGHRS and CDR2 as YFSETQ. The CDR3 DNA sequence: TGCGCCAGCAGGAGCGGACCCAACCTCGGGGAGCTGTTTTTT. It specifies CASRSGPNLGELFF.

This clone was seen just once. The same CDR3 can be traced to other DNA sequences in this sample. This chain joins TRBV7-2 and TRBJ1-3; D not certain. The germline V gene has CDR1 SGHTA and CDR2 FQGNSA. V lost 3 bases and J lost 0, with 6 bases in between. The CDR3 covers 14 residues. The chain's CDR3 is CASSFGGSGNTIYF. For the CDR3, the DNA is TGTGCCAGCAGCTTCGGAGGCTCTGGAAACACCATATATTTT.

The chain links TRBV15 to TRBJ2-5, with a weak D call TRBD2 (6 bases). The CDR3 contains 15 residues. Germline CDR1 reads LNHNV; CDR2 reads YYDKDF (reference sequence). Trimming took off 5 bases at V and 1 base at J, with 14 bases between the two ends. CDR3 amino acids: CATSEIAAFQETQYF. In DNA form, the CDR3 reads TGTGCCACCAGCGAGATAGCGGCCTTCCAAGAGACCCAGTACTTC.

This clone was observed a single time. The chain uses TRBV4-2 and TRBJ2-5; the D gene is possibly TRBD1 (5 bases). Germline assignment: CDR1 LGHNA and CDR2 YNFKEQ. The V end lost 0 bases, the J end lost 5 bases, and 7 bases lay between the germline ends. The CDR3 covers 13 residues. The CDR3 nucleotides read TGTGCCAGCAGCCAAGACAGGGTTGAGACCCAGTACTTC. Translating it yields CASSQDRVETQYF.

This clone occurred a few times. Other DNA variants within this sample encode the same CDR3. The J gene is TRBJ1-5, the V gene TRBV5-1; D not resolved. This CDR3 is built from 12 residues. Germline CDR1 is SGHRS and CDR2 is YFSETQ. Trimming removed 4 bases from V and 8 bases from J, with 10 bases in between. CDR3 in amino acids: CASSLTGEPQHF. The CDR3 region has the DNA TGCGCCAGCAGCCTAACCGGGGAGCCCCAGCATTTT.

The chain uses TRBV27 and TRBJ1-5; TRBD1 matches at 8 bases. The CDR3 extends over 15 amino acids. Trimming cost V 10 bases and J 0 bases; bases outside gene matches: 8. The germline CDR1 and CDR2 sequences are MNHEY and SMNVEV (reference sequence). The DNA of the CDR3 is TGTGCCACCAGGACAGGGTCTCTTAGCAATCAGCCCCAGCATTTT. This encodes CATRTGSLSNQPQHF.

The chain recombines TRBV6-2 or TRBV6-3 with TRBJ1-5; a possible D gene is TRBD1 (6 bases). This CDR3 is 15 amino acids long. V dropped 2 bases and J dropped 1 base, with 9 bases sitting between them. The germline gives CDR1 MNHEY, CDR2 SVGEGT. The CDR3 DNA sequence: TGTGCCAGCAGTTACACCAGGGGCAGCAATCAGCCCCAGCATTTT. It encodes CASSYTRGSNQPQHF.

The rearrangement joins TRBV5-8 to TRBJ1-2, with D perhaps matching TRBD1 (5 bases). The CDR3 runs 17 residues. V dropped 3 bases and J dropped 0 bases, with 18 bases sitting between them. Looked up from germline, CDR1 is SGHTS and CDR2 is YDEGEE. The CDR3 is CASSSVWRKGPNYGYTF. DNA for the CDR3: TGTGCCAGCAGCTCAGTCTGGAGAAAGGGGCCTAACTATGGCTACACCTTC.